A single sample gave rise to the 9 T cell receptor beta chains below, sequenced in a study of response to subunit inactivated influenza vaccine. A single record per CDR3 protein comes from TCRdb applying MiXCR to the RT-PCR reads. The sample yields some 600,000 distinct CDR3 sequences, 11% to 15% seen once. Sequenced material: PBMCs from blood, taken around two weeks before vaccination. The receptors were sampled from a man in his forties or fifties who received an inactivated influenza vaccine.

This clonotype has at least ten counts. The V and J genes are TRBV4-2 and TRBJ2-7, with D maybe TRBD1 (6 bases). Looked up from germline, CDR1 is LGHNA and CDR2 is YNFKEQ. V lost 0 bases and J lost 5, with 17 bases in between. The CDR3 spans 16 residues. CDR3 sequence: CASSQDPGDRWNEQYF. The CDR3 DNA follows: TGTGCCAGCAGCCAAGATCCAGGGGATCGGTGGAACGAGCAGTACTTC.

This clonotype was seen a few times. This chain's CDR3 is CASSVGQGHGYTF. DNA of the CDR3: TGTGCCAGCAGCGTAGGACAGGGCCATGGCTACACCTTC. This chain uses TRBV9 with TRBJ1-2; 7 bases are a match to TRBD1. The V gene's germline CDR1 is SGDLS and CDR2 YYNGEE. The trim removed 0 bases at V and 6 bases at J, leaving 2 bases unmatched. The CDR3 contains 13 residues.

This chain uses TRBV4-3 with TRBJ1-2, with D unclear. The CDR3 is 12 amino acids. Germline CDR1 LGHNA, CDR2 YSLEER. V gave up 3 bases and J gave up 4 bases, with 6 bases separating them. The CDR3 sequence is CASSQSPYGYTF. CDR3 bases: TGCGCCAGCAGCCAGTCTCCCTATGGCTACACCTTC.

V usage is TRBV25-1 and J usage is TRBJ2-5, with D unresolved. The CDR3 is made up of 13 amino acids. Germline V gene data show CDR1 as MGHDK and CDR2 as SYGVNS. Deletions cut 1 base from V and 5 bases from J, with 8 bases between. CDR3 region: CASSESDPETQYF. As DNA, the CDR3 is TGTGCCAGCAGTGAATCCGACCCGGAGACCCAGTACTTC.

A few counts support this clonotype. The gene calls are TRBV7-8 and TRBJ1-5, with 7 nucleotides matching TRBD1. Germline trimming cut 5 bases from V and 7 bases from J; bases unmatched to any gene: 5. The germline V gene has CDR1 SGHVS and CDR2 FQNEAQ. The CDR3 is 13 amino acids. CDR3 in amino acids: CASSGQVGQPQHF. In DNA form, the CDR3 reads TGTGCCAGCAGCGGACAGGTCGGCCAGCCCCAGCATTTT.

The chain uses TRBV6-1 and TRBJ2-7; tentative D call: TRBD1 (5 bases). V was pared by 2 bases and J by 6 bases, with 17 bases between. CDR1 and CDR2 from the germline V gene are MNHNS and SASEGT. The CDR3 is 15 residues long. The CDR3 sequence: CASSERQGGGSEQYF. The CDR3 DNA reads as TGTGCCAGCAGTGAAAGGCAGGGCGGTGGGTCCGAGCAGTACTTC.

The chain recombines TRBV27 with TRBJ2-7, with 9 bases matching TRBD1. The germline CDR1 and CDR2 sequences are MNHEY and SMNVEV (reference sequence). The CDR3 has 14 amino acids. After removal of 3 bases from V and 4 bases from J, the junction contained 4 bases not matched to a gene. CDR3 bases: TGTGCCAGCAGTTTGGGGACAGGGTGGTACGAGCAGTACTTC. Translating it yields CASSLGTGWYEQYF.

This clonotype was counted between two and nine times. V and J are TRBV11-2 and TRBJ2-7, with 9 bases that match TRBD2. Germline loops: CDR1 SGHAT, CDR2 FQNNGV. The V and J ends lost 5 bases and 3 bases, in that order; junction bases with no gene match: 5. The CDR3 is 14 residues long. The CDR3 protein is CASSELAGGYEQYF. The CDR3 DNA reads TGTGCCAGCAGCGAACTAGCGGGTGGCTACGAGCAGTACTTC.

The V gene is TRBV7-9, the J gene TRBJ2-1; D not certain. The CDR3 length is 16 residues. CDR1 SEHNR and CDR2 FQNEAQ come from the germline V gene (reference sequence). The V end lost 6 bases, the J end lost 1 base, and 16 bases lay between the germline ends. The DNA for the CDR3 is TGTGCCAGCAGTTCCGTCAGGAGAACTTCCTACAATGAGCAGTTCTTC. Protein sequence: CASSSVRRTSYNEQFF.